A selection of T cell receptor beta chains follows, all from one sample in a study of cytomegalovirus exposure and HLA in healthy donors. The data were produced by immunoSEQ multiplex PCR, yet TCRdb's version contains in-frame clones alone and is incomplete. The table lists 85,000 to 100,000 clones, around 73% of them singletons. Sequenced input: PBMCs. These receptors were collected from a woman aged 40 to 50 in good health and CMV-seropositive. CDR3s include the opening cysteine and the closing phenylalanine or tryptophan. Each record gives: CDR3 length, D gene, V gene, clone size, J gene, CDR3 DNA, CDR3 protein. A D gene is named only where the DNA matches it firmly. Only some rows state a clone size, as once, few, many or a class for expanded clones.

18	-	TRBV6-1	-	TRBJ2-2	TGTGCCAGCAGTGGGGGTTGGGGAGATAGCTCGAACACCGGGGAGCTGTTTTTT	CASSGGWGDSSNTGELFF
16	-	TRBV5-1	few	TRBJ1-1	TGCGCCAGCAGCTTGGCCCGGACAGATCTGAACACTGAAGCTTTCTTT	CASSLARTDLNTEAFF
15	TRBD2	TRBV25-1	-	TRBJ2-3	TGTGCCAGCAGTGATGCGGGAGGGCCGCCAGATACGCAGTATTTT	CASSDAGGPPDTQYF
15	TRBD1	TRBV5-1	-	TRBJ2-3	TGCGCCAGCAGCTTAGAGGGGGCCCGCACAGATACGCAGTATTTT	CASSLEGARTDTQYF
12	-	TRBV5-1	-	TRBJ2-5	TGCGCCAGCAGTACGGGGAGAGAGACCCAGTACTTC	CASSTGRETQYF
17	TRBD2	TRBV5-1	-	TRBJ2-1	TGCGCCAGCAGCTTGACCCTACTAGCGGGAGGCGGCGATGAGCAGTTCTTC	CASSLTLLAGGGDEQFF
17	TRBD2	TRBV9	-	TRBJ2-7	TGTGCCAGCAGCGCTCAAAAGACTAGCGGGAGTATGTACGAGCAGTACTTC	CASSAQKTSGSMYEQYF
15	-	TRBV7-2	-	TRBJ1-4	TGTGCCAGCAGCTTAGACGGGTTTCTAGGTGAAAAACTGTTTTTT	CASSLDGFLGEKLFF
15	TRBD2	TRBV27	-	TRBJ2-7	TGTGCCAGCAGTCCTAGCGGGAGCTCCCCCTACGAGCAGTACTTC	CASSPSGSSPYEQYF
13	-	TRBV2	-	TRBJ2-7	TGTGCCAGCAGTGGGGGGGTGGGTGTCAAGCAGTACTTC	CASSGGVGVKQYF
15	TRBD2	TRBV6-6	-	TRBJ2-7	TGTGCCAGCAGATTCCAAGCGGGGTCACCCTACGAGCAGTACTTC	CASRFQAGSPYEQYF
14	TRBD2	TRBV11-2	few	TRBJ2-3	TGTGCCAGCAGCCTCGGGAGGAGCGGAGGTACGCAGTATTTT	CASSLGRSGGTQYF
15	-	TRBV2	-	TRBJ1-2	TGTGCCAGCAGTCCCAACAGGAACCCCAACTATGGCTACACCTTC	CASSPNRNPNYGYTF
14	-	TRBV5-6	-	TRBJ1-4	TGTGCCAGCAGCCACGCGCAGGGAGGCGAAAAACTGTTTTTT	CASSHAQGGEKLFF